This T cell receptor beta chain emerged from a study of cytomegalovirus exposure and HLA in healthy donors. For the study at large: The study's early data release held some 85 million unique TCRs from HLA-typed donors.

To note about this clone: The target antigen is unknown.

Healthy bone marrow donors made up the cohort. The primer mix had 60 Vbeta and 13 Jbeta primers. Here immunoSEQ multiplex PCR was the method, and the copy in TCRdb shows in-frame clones only, minus some. The repertoire holds 100,000 or so clones, with around 62% as singletons. From germline, CDR1 is DFQATT and CDR2 SNEGSKA (reference sequence). V was clipped by 0 bases and J by 9 bases, with 6 bases between them. This CDR3 region has 11 residues. The study, taken as a whole, reports: As a later analysis revealed, the rate of TCR association differed by HLA locus, with DRB1 most and HLA-C fewest. The only immune exposure information that was available was CMV serostatus.

Sequenced material: PBMCs. The sequence derives from a woman in her twenties or thirties in good health and CMV-seropositive. The V call is TRBV20-1, the J call TRBJ2-1; D is uncertain. CDR3 in amino acids: CSARDSVEQFF. DNA of the CDR3: TGCAGTGCTAGAGATTCGGTTGAGCAGTTCTTC.